This TCR beta chain originates from a study of OX40 agonist ivuxolimab in advanced cancers. In the study overall: The dose-escalation cohort was over 65% male, with a mean age of 60 years, ranging about 23 to 90. The study reported partial responses in three patients: one hepatocellular carcinoma, two cutaneous melanoma.

Only in-frame clones appear in the TCRdb table, and some are missing; sequencing was by immunoSEQ multiplex PCR. The table includes 70,000 to 90,000 clones, around 86% detected once. The CDR3 covers 16 residues. Trimming left V 2 bases short and J 6 bases short, with 18 bases between. Germline assignment: CDR1 KGHSH and CDR2 LQKENI. Sequenced material: CD4+ or CD8+ T cells sorted from blood, taken in a trial of the OX40 agonist ivuxolimab. The source is an adult with an advanced solid tumor such as melanoma, head and neck, liver or kidney cancer. The chain couples TRBV18 to TRBJ2-3; no clear D gene. CDR3 nucleotides: TGTGCCAGCTCACCAAGTTCGGGTAGGGAAGGGGATACGCAGTATTTT. Residues: CASSPSSGREGDTQYF.